This T cell receptor (beta chain) was identified in a study of cytomegalovirus exposure and HLA in healthy donors. Whole-study results and caveats: Reports described diagnosis of cytomegalovirus status by the classifier as highly specific and sensitive.

Note on this clone: Its specificity is not known.

The donors were members of the approximately 130-subject validation cohort (separate from the 666-subject first cohort). Trimming left V 5 bases short and J 0 bases short, with 25 bases between. In germline, CDR1 is SGHVS, CDR2 FQNEAQ. This CDR3 has 20 amino acids. Assay: immunoSEQ multiplex PCR; the TCRdb copy retains only in-frame clones and omits some. This sample has about 150,000 clones, with 90% found just once. Sequenced material: PBMCs. The receptor's source is a woman aged 25-40 years in good health and CMV-seropositive. The chain employs TRBV7-8 and TRBJ1-4; D is unclear. CDR3 in amino acids: CASSPRYLEGGPSTNEKLFF. In nucleotides, the CDR3 is TGTGCCAGCAGCCCGAGGTATTTGGAAGGAGGCCCCTCAACTAATGAAAAACTGTTTTTT. The full variable domain, its missing parts supplied by reference TRBV7-8 and TRBJ1-4, is GAGVSQSPRYKVAKRGQDVALRCDPISGHVSLFWYQQALGQGPEFLTYFQNEAQLDKSGLPSDRFFAERPEGSVSTLKIQRTQQEDSAVYLCASSPRYLEGGPSTNEKLFFGSGTQLSVL.